What follows describes a single T cell receptor (beta chain). What it binds is not known. The sample comes from a study of T cell repertoires in cytomegalovirus infection. Study overall: Public signatures in TCR beta pointed to CMV infection and matching HLA type. General study findings and limits: HLA-C-restricted CMV clonotypes gave the most frequent clonotype in two of eight donors. Totalled public TCR beta family frequency picked out people who carried CMV plus the relevant HLA.

TCRdb ran MiXCR on the reads and lists one entry per CDR3 protein. The data show 400,000 or so distinct CDR3 sequences, roughly a third seen once. There are 12 residues in the CDR3. Trimming took 7 bases from V and 5 from J, leaving 9 bases between them. Per the germline V gene, CDR1 is KGHDR and CDR2 is SFDVKD. The sequence came from a human donor in good health (CMV status not recorded). Some clones in this sample may be carry-over from other donors' samples. Sequences were obtained from PBMCs. This chain links TRBV24-1 with TRBJ2-3, with a possible D match to TRBD2 (5 bases). CDR3 region: CATRGAVDTQYF. The CDR3 DNA reads TGTGCCACCAGGGGAGCCGTAGATACGCAGTATTTT.